This TCR beta chain was observed in a study of T-cell memory formation after mild COVID-19 (TCRdb year 2021). With respect to the entire study: Most TCR sequence clusters were specific to one of the two donors. In a couple of donors, T-cell clones that expanded and contracted after mild COVID-19 were followed by sequencing TCRalpha and TCRbeta repertoires longitudinally. Two young, previously healthy adult volunteers made up the cohort, one male and one female.

These reads were obtained on an Illumina NovaSeq 6000. Using 5'RACE with constant-segment primers, TCRalpha and TCRbeta cDNA libraries were constructed, with sample barcodes and unique molecular identifiers added in the process. Trizol reagent was used to extract RNA from every sample. Amplification of the libraries took two PCR steps, and the second step added a second sample barcode plus Illumina TruSeq adapters. Sequencing of libraries was performed on an Illumina NovaSeq with 2 x 150 bp paired-end reads. As for how the authors treated the data: The reads were demultiplexed and collapsed into UMI-guided consensus sequences using migec v1.2.7. Using mixcr v2.1.11, the UMI consensuses were aligned to TRA and TRB V and J templates and assembled into clonotypes. A clonotype was counted as expanded or contracted only if both edgeR and NoisET called the change significant, with noise models trained on biological replicates. For edgeR calls, the thresholds were a false discovery rate-adjusted p below 0.01 and a log2 fold-change of 1. PCA with hierarchical clustering of max-normalized trajectories of the 1000 most abundant clonotypes was used as exploratory dynamics analysis. The CD4 or CD8 phenotype of responding clones was assigned using the separately sequenced CD4+ and CD8+ repertoires. In-frame beta chains were kept once TCRdb had trimmed the public reads at Q25 with fastp and called clones with MiXCR. Rows matching on CDR3 protein sequence are summarized as one entry with the most common DNA and genes. None of the V and J calls come from the authors' own analysis; TCRdb made them. A total of 250,000 to 350,000 distinct CDR3 sequences appear in this sample, 13% to 15% of them only once. The top ten constitute around 23% of the sample.

V is pruned by 5 bases and J by 4 bases, leaving 10 bases of the junction without a gene match. CDR1 and CDR2, per the germline V gene, are KGHDR and SFDVKD. There are 16 amino acids in the CDR3, from cysteine to phenylalanine inclusive. CDR3 DNA is the only sequence kept; it has 48 bases, read in frame from the first base. Here is what the overall study found, with its caveats: Clones contracting from day 15 to 85 had balanced CD4/CD8 phenotypes, while a second wave expanding from day 15 to 37 was biased towards CD4+. Some responding clones were detected in pre-infection memory, suggesting pre-existing cross-reactive memory T cells joined the SARS-CoV-2 response. SARS-CoV-2 specificity of the second-wave clones peaking on day 37 was not confirmed. Only two mild cases were covered in the study, and larger cohorts including severe cases with pre-infection samples were considered necessary. Contracting CD4+ clones were located mainly in the CM and EM memory subsets, whereas CD8+ clones were found to be enriched in EMRA.

On this clonotype: What this receptor recognizes is not known. Base quality data are lacking; no much larger clone is found one base away.

Ficoll-Paque density gradient centrifugation was the method used to isolate PBMCs. The rearranged chain carries TRBV24-1 and TRBJ2-3; the central 8 bases match TRBD1. Specimen: PBMCs or a T cell subset sorted from them (not recorded which). The sequence was obtained from a man younger than 30 who had mild COVID-19 (a few samples of this study predate the infection). The sample titles of this study are shuffled in the database, so cell type and time point are left out; the donor was told from shared clones. The CDR3 in this case is CATSAFSGGEADTQYF. The DNA is as follows: TGTGCCACCAGTGCTTTTTCAGGGGGCGAAGCAGATACGCAGTATTTT.